This T cell receptor beta chain was sequenced in a study of T cells in Graves' hyperthyroidism and ophthalmopathy. Notes on the study in general: Ophthalmopathy prediction by the model preceded onset by a median roughly 6 months. Most thyroid clonotypes with frequency above 0.001 were detected in blood.

This clonotype was detected ten times or more. Its specificity is not known. Amplified TCR beta CDR3 regions derived from RNA transcripts. Researchers ran a first-round RT-PCR on the TCR CDR3 using the HTBI primer set. TCRdb re-called the multiplex PCR reads with MiXCR, one entry per CDR3 protein. The profile shows roughly 170,000 distinct CDR3 sequences, around 8.9% of them singletons. Germline values: CDR1 MNHNS, CDR2 SASEGT. V dropped 6 bases and J dropped 6; count of bases not matched to a gene: 12. The CDR3 totals 16 residues. When hyperthyroidism was first diagnosed, the blood sample was taken, preceding any ophthalmopathy symptoms. Fresh 10 ml peripheral blood yielded PBMCs.

The clonotype originates from a woman between 18 and 30 years old with Graves' hyperthyroidism that later progressed to Graves' ophthalmopathy. This chain joins TRBV6-1 and TRBJ2-2, with TRBD2 identical over 8 bases. The sample consisted of blood. CDR3 residues: CASSQTGLDVPGELFF. CDR3 coding DNA: TGTGCCAGCAGCCAGACGGGACTAGACGTCCCCGGGGAGCTGTTTTTT.